This is a list of T cell receptor beta chains from one sample in a study of metastatic and nonmetastatic thyroid tumors. TCRdb re-processed the PCR reads through MiXCR. Among roughly 30,000 clones, 30% were seen once, and the ten largest hold about 29%. Sequencing input: blood. The receptors shown here come from a female donor with papillary thyroid cancer or a benign thyroid nodule (not recorded which). Some clones in this sample may be carry-over from other donors' samples. CDR3s include the opening cysteine and the closing phenylalanine or tryptophan. The D gene is left open where the match is weak. Clone size is given for some rows only: seen once, a few or many times, or a class if the clone is expanded.

clone size: few; V gene: TRBV28; J gene: TRBJ2-7; D gene: NA; CDR3 DNA: TGTGCCAGCAGTCGACCCGGAGGTCCCTACGAGCAGTACTTC; CDR3 protein: CASSRPGGPYEQYF
clone size: NA; V gene: TRBV20-1; J gene: TRBJ2-2; D gene: NA; CDR3 DNA: TGCAGTGCTAGGGGGGAGAACTCCGGGGAGCTGTTTTTT; CDR3 protein: CSARGENSGELFF
clone size: NA; V gene: TRBV5-1; J gene: TRBJ2-6; D gene: NA; CDR3 DNA: TGCGCCAGTAAACCATACTCAGTGCTGGCGGCTGGGGCCAACGTCCTGACTTTC; CDR3 protein: CASKPYSVLAAGANVLTF
clone size: NA; V gene: TRBV5-1; J gene: TRBJ2-3; D gene: TRBD1; CDR3 DNA: TGCGCCAGCAGCCTTTTGACAGGGCCAGATACGCAGTATTTT; CDR3 protein: CASSLLTGPDTQYF
clone size: NA; V gene: TRBV10-3; J gene: TRBJ2-2; D gene: TRBD2; CDR3 DNA: TGTGCCATCAGCCCTTTTTGGCGGGAGGAGACCCGGGAGCTGTTTTTT; CDR3 protein: CAISPFWREETRELFF
clone size: NA; V gene: TRBV9; J gene: TRBJ1-2; D gene: NA; CDR3 DNA: TGTGCCAGCAGCCCCCAAAGCGCGGAGGGATACGGCTACACCTTC; CDR3 protein: CASSPQSAEGYGYTF
clone size: few; V gene: TRBV6-2/TRBV6-3; J gene: TRBJ2-1; D gene: TRBD2; CDR3 DNA: TGTGCCAGCACGGGGGGGGGAGTTCACAATGAGCAGTTCTTC; CDR3 protein: CASTGGGVHNEQFF
clone size: few; V gene: TRBV6-1; J gene: TRBJ2-3; D gene: NA; CDR3 DNA: TGTGCCAGCAGTGACACCACAGATACGCAGTATTTT; CDR3 protein: CASSDTTDTQYF
clone size: many; V gene: TRBV4-2; J gene: TRBJ1-3; D gene: NA; CDR3 DNA: TGTGCCAGCAGCCAAGATTTGAGTGGTGGCATGGGAAACACCATATATTTT; CDR3 protein: CASSQDLSGGMGNTIYF
clone size: few; V gene: TRBV19; J gene: TRBJ1-5; D gene: NA; CDR3 DNA: TGTGCCAGTAGTATTCGGCCCAGGGGAGGTCAGCCCCAGCATTTT; CDR3 protein: CASSIRPRGGQPQHF
clone size: NA; V gene: TRBV2; J gene: TRBJ1-2; D gene: TRBD1; CDR3 DNA: TGTGCCAGCAGGCACCGGGACAGTCTTTACTTTGGCTACACCTTC; CDR3 protein: CASRHRDSLYFGYTF
clone size: few; V gene: TRBV15; J gene: TRBJ2-2; D gene: NA; CDR3 DNA: TGTGCCACCATGGAGACGGTTAACACCGGGGAGCTGTTTTTT; CDR3 protein: CATMETVNTGELFF
clone size: few; V gene: TRBV12-3/TRBV12-4; J gene: TRBJ2-1; D gene: NA; CDR3 DNA: TGTGCCAGCAGTCTCCCCTCCAATGAGCAGTTCTTC; CDR3 protein: CASSLPSNEQFF
clone size: few; V gene: TRBV6-1; J gene: TRBJ2-7; D gene: NA; CDR3 DNA: TGTGCCAGCAGTGAAAGGGTGGGAACCTACGAGCAGTACTTC; CDR3 protein: CASSERVGTYEQYF
clone size: NA; V gene: TRBV6-2/TRBV6-3; J gene: TRBJ1-6; D gene: NA; CDR3 DNA: TGTGCCAGCAGTACTATGGGGGGGACACCCATCCACTTT; CDR3 protein: CASSTMGGTPIHF
clone size: NA; V gene: TRBV28; J gene: TRBJ1-5; D gene: NA; CDR3 DNA: TGTGCCAGCAGTTTGAGAAATAGGGCGGGTCAGCCCCAGCATTTT; CDR3 protein: CASSLRNRAGQPQHF
clone size: many; V gene: TRBV4-1; J gene: TRBJ1-2; D gene: TRBD1; CDR3 DNA: TGCGCCAGCAGCCAAGTGGGTCGGGCAGGGGGGAACTATGGCTACACCTTC; CDR3 protein: CASSQVGRAGGNYGYTF
clone size: NA; V gene: TRBV4-1; J gene: TRBJ2-5; D gene: TRBD2; CDR3 DNA: TGCGCCAGCACTCCGAAATTTGCGGGAGGTTGGGGTGAGACCCAGTACTTC; CDR3 protein: CASTPKFAGGWGETQYF
clone size: NA; V gene: TRBV18; J gene: TRBJ2-7; D gene: TRBD1; CDR3 DNA: TGTGCCAGCTCACCGGGGACAGGCGAACCCTACGAGCAGTACTTC; CDR3 protein: CASSPGTGEPYEQYF
clone size: NA; V gene: TRBV12-3/TRBV12-4; J gene: TRBJ2-5; D gene: TRBD1; CDR3 DNA: TGTGCCAGCAGTACCGGACAGGGGGCTGTTGAGACCCAGTACTTC; CDR3 protein: CASSTGQGAVETQYF
clone size: NA; V gene: TRBV6-1; J gene: TRBJ2-5; D gene: TRBD1; CDR3 DNA: TGTGCCAGCAGTGATTCGACAGGGGGAGAGACCCAGTACTTC; CDR3 protein: CASSDSTGGETQYF
clone size: few; V gene: TRBV10-1; J gene: TRBJ2-5; D gene: NA; CDR3 DNA: TGCGCCAGCAGTGAGTCCTTACAGGGTGGTGGAGAGACCCAGTACTTC; CDR3 protein: CASSESLQGGGETQYF
clone size: few; V gene: TRBV6-2/TRBV6-3; J gene: TRBJ1-3; D gene: NA; CDR3 DNA: TGTGCCAGCCAAACCGGCAGCTCTGGAAACACCATATATTTT; CDR3 protein: CASQTGSSGNTIYF
clone size: NA; V gene: TRBV5-1; J gene: TRBJ2-1; D gene: TRBD2; CDR3 DNA: TGCGCCAGCAGCTCAGGGACTAGCGGGAGTATTTACAATGAGCAGTTCTTC; CDR3 protein: CASSSGTSGSIYNEQFF
clone size: medium-sized; V gene: TRBV12-3/TRBV12-4; J gene: TRBJ2-7; D gene: TRBD2; CDR3 DNA: TGTGCCAGCAGTACTAGCGGGAGTGCCTACGAGCAGTACTTC; CDR3 protein: CASSTSGSAYEQYF
clone size: few; V gene: TRBV28; J gene: TRBJ2-1; D gene: NA; CDR3 DNA: TGTGCCAGCAGCTCGGCGGACAATGAGCAGTTCTTC; CDR3 protein: CASSSADNEQFF
clone size: many; V gene: TRBV30; J gene: TRBJ1-1; D gene: TRBD1; CDR3 DNA: TGTGCCTTTCGCGGGGACAGAGGTGAAGCTTTCTTT; CDR3 protein: CAFRGDRGEAFF
clone size: NA; V gene: TRBV11-1; J gene: TRBJ2-3; D gene: TRBD2; CDR3 DNA: TGTGCCAGCAGCCGTACTGCGGGAGATGGGGTAGATACGCAGTATTTT; CDR3 protein: CASSRTAGDGVDTQYF
clone size: many; V gene: TRBV19; J gene: TRBJ2-7; D gene: TRBD1; CDR3 DNA: TGTGCCAGTAGTATAAGTGGGACAGGGAGAAAAGACGAGCAGTACTTC; CDR3 protein: CASSISGTGRKDEQYF
clone size: many; V gene: TRBV13; J gene: TRBJ2-7; D gene: TRBD1; CDR3 DNA: TGTGCCAGCAGCCCTCCGGGACAGGGGGCGGGAGAGCAGTACTTC; CDR3 protein: CASSPPGQGAGEQYF
clone size: many; V gene: TRBV10-3; J gene: TRBJ2-7; D gene: TRBD2; CDR3 DNA: TGTGCCATCAGTGAGTCGATGCCCGGAGCGGGAGGAGCCTACGAGCAGTACTTC; CDR3 protein: CAISESMPGAGGAYEQYF
clone size: NA; V gene: TRBV6-1; J gene: TRBJ1-6; D gene: TRBD1; CDR3 DNA: TGTGCCAGCAGTGCCGGGACAGGGGGTAATTCACCCCTCCACTTT; CDR3 protein: CASSAGTGGNSPLHF
clone size: medium-sized; V gene: TRBV6-1; J gene: TRBJ2-5; D gene: TRBD1; CDR3 DNA: TGTGCCAGCAGTTTGGACAGGGGGCAAGAGACCCAGTACTTC; CDR3 protein: CASSLDRGQETQYF
clone size: NA; V gene: TRBV6-1; J gene: TRBJ2-7; D gene: NA; CDR3 DNA: TGTGCCAGCAGTGTAGACGGATCCTACGAGCAGTACTTC; CDR3 protein: CASSVDGSYEQYF
clone size: many; V gene: TRBV7-8; J gene: TRBJ1-5; D gene: NA; CDR3 DNA: TGTGCCAGCAGCATTGGCTCGGGCGGTAATCAGCCCCAGCATTTT; CDR3 protein: CASSIGSGGNQPQHF
clone size: medium-sized; V gene: TRBV6-1; J gene: TRBJ2-1; D gene: NA; CDR3 DNA: TGTGCCAGCGTGGAGGGGATGACCTACAATGAGCAGTTCTTC; CDR3 protein: CASVEGMTYNEQFF
clone size: few; V gene: TRBV6-4; J gene: TRBJ2-1; D gene: NA; CDR3 DNA: TGTGCCAGCAGTGACTCGGAGGGGACAGCTGCCATCAATGAGCAGTTCTTC; CDR3 protein: CASSDSEGTAAINEQFF
clone size: few; V gene: TRBV6-7; J gene: TRBJ2-7; D gene: NA; CDR3 DNA: TGTGCCAGCAGTCACTACGAGCAGTACTTC; CDR3 protein: CASSHYEQYF
clone size: NA; V gene: TRBV6-1; J gene: TRBJ2-7; D gene: TRBD2; CDR3 DNA: TGTGCCACAGCTGGGACTAGCGGGAGGAGGGGATTCGAGCAGTACTTC; CDR3 protein: CATAGTSGRRGFEQYF
clone size: NA; V gene: TRBV5-4; J gene: TRBJ1-2; D gene: NA; CDR3 DNA: TGTGCCAGCAGCTTGGGGGGCAGGGCAGACTATGGCTACACCTTC; CDR3 protein: CASSLGGRADYGYTF
clone size: NA; V gene: TRBV15; J gene: TRBJ2-7; D gene: NA; CDR3 DNA: TGTGCCACCAGCAGGGGAGGCAGGGGGAATCCTGTGCAGTACTTC; CDR3 protein: CATSRGGRGNPVQYF